This T cell receptor (beta chain) was observed in a study of tissue T cells after allogeneic stem cell transplantation. General study results and limits: Blood and spleen captured only part of the tissue TCR repertoire. Which tissue TCRs were alloreactive or antigen-specific was not determined. Some clones might be persisting host cells. Limitations included a small, clinically heterogeneous cohort and limited sampling depth.

The method was immunoSEQ multiplex PCR; TCRdb's version includes in-frame clones alone and lacks a portion of them. In the table there are 15,000 to 20,000 clones, about 70% of which are singletons. As to this clone: Antigen specificity is unknown. Any gene name here is a mouse gene name.

The origin of this receptor is a female BALB/c mouse in good health. The strain's MHC type: H2-d. Sequences were obtained from spleen.

The CDR3 spells CTCSADTGDGNTLYF. CDR3 DNA, as far as it was read: TGCACCTGCAGTGCAGATACAGGGGATGGAAATACGCTCTAT. The rearrangement joins TRBV1 to TRBJ1-3, with 7 bases fitting TRBD1. The read terminates 1 residue ahead of where the CDR3 ends, so the germline J gene completes it. Germline values: CDR1 NSQYPW, CDR2 LRSPGD (reference sequence). This CDR3 has 15 residues. Germline trimming cut 0 bases from V and 3 bases from J; bases unmatched to any gene: 2.